This T cell receptor beta chain was identified during a study of cytomegalovirus exposure and HLA in healthy donors. V was clipped by 2 bases and J by 4 bases, with 3 bases between them. CDR3 size: 11 residues. The germline V gene has CDR1 MDHEN and CDR2 SYDVKM. The PCR was carried out with 60 Vbeta primers and 13 Jbeta primers. Profiling relied on immunoSEQ multiplex PCR, and the TCRdb table lists in-frame clones only, not all of them. Of about 170,000 clones listed, 80% to 90% were seen once; the top ten hold 2% to 3%. Sequencing used PBMCs. The source of this sequence is a male donor in good health and CMV-seronegative. V and J are TRBV28 and TRBJ2-7; D uncertain. CDR3 protein: CASSLLYEQYF. Here the CDR3 DNA reads TGTGCCAGCAGTTTACTTTACGAGCAGTACTTC.